The sample holds one count of the clone carrying this TCR beta chain. Its antigen remains unidentified. The data belong to a study of Ad26.COV2.S vaccination and SARS-CoV-2 variants. Looking at the study overall: Enrollment placed the donor in the COV1001 Ad26.COV2.S trial arm. Points from the study as a whole: Whether participants received vaccine or placebo, their non-spike TCR breadth was similar.

As for treatment: 15 to 20 received Ad26.COV2.S at low or high dose, single or two shots; several received placebo; per-sample allocation not given. On day 63 after the first injection, vaccine and placebo recipients gave samples. TCRdb keeps only in-frame clones here, not all; method: immunoSEQ multiplex PCR. The sample has about 680,000 clones; 89% are singletons. CDR1 is SGHRS, CDR2 YFSETQ, per germline. V shed 3 bases and J 5 bases; nucleotides not matched to a gene: 7. This CDR3 contains 14 residues. This TCR was sampled from a person aged 18-60 years who received the Ad26.COV2.S COVID-19 vaccine or a placebo. The V gene is TRBV5-1, the J gene TRBJ1-1; 7 nucleotides align to TRBD1. Specimen: peripheral blood, collected in a trial of Ad26.COV2.S vaccine versus placebo. The CDR3 region is CASSSHRGATEAFF. CDR3 DNA sequence: TGCGCCAGCAGCTCACACAGGGGAGCGACTGAAGCTTTCTTT.